Below, 12 T cell receptor beta chains from the same sample are listed, as sequenced in a study of blood T cells in healthy people across ages. A sample-barcoded 5' primer and a J-beta primer mix were used in a second PCR of roughly 7 to 12 cycles. MiXCR, run by TCRdb on the 5' RACE reads, gives a single entry per CDR3 protein. The top ten hold approximately 3.7% of the sample, which has 800,000 or so distinct CDR3 sequences, 20% to 25% seen once. These data also featured in a second study, about T cells of mothers and their children.

Source material: blood. The receptors here all came from a boy aged 5-17 years in good health.

The table lists this clonotype with many counts. CDR3: CASSLRQSTDTQYF. As DNA, the CDR3 is TGTGCCAGCAGCTTGAGGCAAAGCACAGATACGCAGTATTTT. The chain links TRBV7-2 to TRBJ2-3, with D unclear. Germline V gene sequence: CDR1 SGHTA, CDR2 FQGNSA. Trimming removed 3 bases from V and 0 bases from J, with 7 bases in between. The CDR3 has 14 residues.

This clonotype was found a few times. This rearrangement joins TRBV7-3 to TRBJ2-3; unclear D gene. With 5 bases removed from V and 6 bases from J, the gap between germline ends came to 12 bases. Germline V lookup: CDR1 SGHTA, CDR2 FQGTGA. The CDR3 sequence is 13 residues long. The CDR3 here is CASSPTPRDTQYF. CDR3 in DNA: TGTGCCAGCAGCCCAACCCCGAGGGATACGCAGTATTTT.

The gene calls are TRBV6-2 or TRBV6-3 and TRBJ1-5; the D is unclear. Trimming took 6 bases from V and 5 from J, leaving 11 bases between them. The V gene's germline CDR1 is MNHEY and CDR2 SVGEGT. CDR3 length: 13 amino acids. CDR3 protein: CASSPKLYQPQHF. As DNA, the CDR3 is TGTGCCAGCAGCCCCAAATTATATCAGCCCCAGCATTTT.

The CDR3 protein is CSASLRDRGSYEQYF. In nucleotides, the CDR3 is TGCAGTGCTAGCCTTCGGGACAGGGGTTCCTACGAGCAGTACTTC. The J gene is TRBJ2-5, the V gene TRBV20-1, with 10 nucleotides matching TRBD1. The J call is doubtful: the DNA matches TRBJ2-7 better. Germline loops: CDR1 DFQATT, CDR2 SNEGSKA (reference sequence). The CDR3 consists of 15 residues.

This clonotype was seen only a few times. The DNA for the CDR3 is TGCGCCAGCAGCAGTGGGACAGGGGCACATGAGCAGTTCTTC. Translation: CASSSGTGAHEQFF. The rearrangement uses TRBV5-1 and TRBJ2-5; 10 nucleotides align to TRBD1. Gene TRBJ2-1 matches the end of the DNA better, so the J call may be wrong. The CDR3 contains 14 residues. Germline assignment: CDR1 SGHRS and CDR2 YFSETQ.

The genes are TRBV5-1 and TRBJ2-3; D remains ambiguous. V lost 0 bases and J lost 7, with 3 bases in between. Germline V gene lookup returns CDR1 SGHRS and CDR2 YFSETQ. This CDR3 is built from 11 residues. CDR3 in amino acids: CASSLDNTQYF. The CDR3 DNA reads TGCGCCAGCAGCTTGGACAATACGCAGTATTTT.

The chain recombines TRBV13 with TRBJ2-5; the D gene could be TRBD1 or TRBD2 (5 bases each). The CDR3 consists of 15 residues. Germline V gives CDR1 PRHDT, CDR2 FYEKMQ (reference sequence). Trimming shortened V by 0 bases and J by 1 base, and 9 bases separated the two germline ends. CDR3 nucleotide sequence: TGTGCCAGCAGCTTAGGCGGGGCCATCCAAGAGACCCAGTACTTC. Protein: CASSLGGAIQETQYF.

This clonotype was found many times. The chain carries TRBV7-8 and TRBJ2-7; D is possibly TRBD2 (5 bases). The CDR3 extends over 17 amino acids. Germline V gene lookup returns CDR1 SGHVS and CDR2 FQNEAQ. The ends were cut back, 6 bases at V and 3 bases at J, with 24 bases in the middle. CDR3 sequence (DNA): TGTGCCAGCAGTAGCCCAGTGCGGGCCTATGCAATCTACGAGCAGTACTTC. Protein: CASSSPVRAYAIYEQYF. Looking up the rest from reference TRBV7-8 and TRBJ2-7 gives the full variable domain: GAGVSQSPRYKVAKRGQDVALRCDPISGHVSLFWYQQALGQGPEFLTYFQNEAQLDKSGLPSDRFFAERPEGSVSTLKIQRTQQEDSAVYLCASSSPVRAYAIYEQYFGPGTRLTVT.

This chain connects TRBV27 to TRBJ1-2, with 9 bases matching TRBD1. Germline V gives CDR1 MNHEY, CDR2 SMNVEV (reference sequence). Trimming removed 4 bases from V and 4 bases from J; junction bases left unmatched: 7. The length of the CDR3 is 15 residues. The CDR3 loop reads CASSSSGTGIYGYTF. The CDR3 region has the DNA TGTGCCAGCAGTTCCTCCGGGACAGGGATCTATGGCTACACCTTC.

The J gene is TRBJ2-5, the V gene TRBV29-1, with D perhaps being TRBD1 or TRBD2 (6 bases each). The germline gives CDR1 SQVTM, CDR2 ANQGSEA. The germline V and J ends were trimmed by 4 bases and 2 bases, with 11 bases remaining between them. The CDR3 contains 13 residues. The CDR3 region is CSVGGDNQETQYF. The CDR3 coding sequence is TGCAGCGTTGGGGGGGACAATCAAGAGACCCAGTACTTC. The full variable domain, completed using reference TRBV29-1 and TRBJ2-5, is SAVISQKPSRDICQRGTSLTIQCQVDSQVTMMFWYRQQPGQSLTLIATANQGSEATYESGFVIDKFPISRPNLTFSTLTVSNMSPEDSSIYLCSVGGDNQETQYFGPGTRLLVL.

The J gene is TRBJ2-7, the V gene TRBV12-3 or TRBV12-4; 7 nucleotides match TRBD1. The J segment lost 4 bases and the V segment lost 3 bases, leaving 9 bases of the junction unmatched. The CDR3 spans 15 residues. DNA for the CDR3: TGTGCCAGCAGTTTCGCAGGGGGTCGCCCATACGAGCAGTACTTC. This gives the protein CASSFAGGRPYEQYF.

This clonotype came up a few times. The chain combines TRBV6-1 with TRBJ2-2; 7 bases are a match to TRBD1. Trimming at V came to 6 bases and at J to 1 base, leaving 8 bases not matched to a gene. The CDR3 runs 16 residues. CDR1 MNHNS and CDR2 SASEGT come from the germline V gene. The CDR3 sequence: CASSPDRDRNTGELFF. The CDR3, as DNA: TGTGCCAGCAGCCCAGACCGGGACAGGAACACCGGGGAGCTGTTTTTT.